What follows describes a single T cell receptor (beta chain). The Seattle patients, enrolled during active infection, were followed longitudinally. Methods used by the authors: Reference gene primers were amplified, and this amplification served to estimate nucleated cell counts. Some clones are missing from TCRdb's copy, which holds only in-frame ones; the method was immunoSEQ multiplex PCR. That table supplies the V and J calls and clone size; D and trimming were determined from the DNA. The sample gives about 160,000 clones, approximately 92% of which show up once; roughly 4.8% is in the top ten. The data stem from a study of blood T cell repertoires in COVID-19. Study context: The United States, Italy and Spain were the sources of the acute and convalescent COVID-19 samples. Sample material is recorded as cDNA or gDNA derived from T cells, B-cell-depleted T cells, or PBMCs.

The sequence was obtained from a man aged 30 to 45 with COVID-19, enrolled during active disease. The sample was peripheral blood.

The CDR3 is CASSSRQGAENEQFF. In nucleotides, the CDR3 is TGTGCCAGCAGTTCGAGACAGGGGGCGGAAAATGAGCAGTTCTTC. This chain connects TRBV11-3 to TRBJ2-1; TRBD1 matches at 10 bases. Germline assignment: CDR1 SGHNT and CDR2 YENEEA. This CDR3 region has 15 residues. The ends lost 6 bases at V and 7 bases at J; junction bases unmatched: 9.